Reported below is one T cell receptor beta chain. This clone's antigen is unknown. No base-level quality is on record; no much larger clone is a single base apart. The data are from a study of T cell changes during pregnancy in multiple sclerosis (dated 2019 in TCRdb). Background on the whole study: Changes in the T cell repertoire over the course of pregnancy were examined in this study in women with multiple sclerosis.

Libraries were constructed by the immunoSEQ multiplex PCR assay. The immuneACCESS repertoire file appears here via TCRdb, limited to in-frame rearrangements. These files lack a portion of the clones; in checked studies, under half of the deficit traces to unresolved V genes, and the cause of the others is not known. The sample table holds 50,000 to 75,000 clones, of which 93% were seen once. 2.6% of the sample is held by the ten biggest clonotypes. From the cysteine through the phenylalanine, the CDR3 covers 13 amino acids. The only DNA kept is the CDR3, 39 bases in frame from the first base. V gives up 3 bases and J gives up 3 bases, and the segment between their germline ends measures 9 bases. CDR1 MNHEY and CDR2 SMNVEV are derived from the germline V gene (reference sequence).

The TCR sequence derives from a female donor with multiple sclerosis, enrolled in a pregnancy study. The input for sequencing was CD8+ T cells from peripheral blood mononuclear cells, taken in the third trimester of pregnancy. The chain employs TRBV27 and TRBJ2-7; no confident D gene assignment can be made. The CDR3 region reads CASSFGSGYEQYF. The DNA sequence is as follows: TGTGCCAGCAGTTTCGGGTCCGGCTACGAGCAGTACTTC.